This TCR beta chain was documented in a study of radiation and T cells in renal cell carcinoma. Study-wide findings and caveats: Baseline intratumoral clonotype presence is unknown without pretreatment biopsies.

Remarks on this clone: Its antigen is not known.

Treatment meaning: 15 Gy SBRT to primary tumor, nephrectomy 4 weeks later. Nephrectomy followed 15 Gy stereotactic body radiation by 4 weeks. Clear cell pathology was present in this patient's renal cell carcinoma. The protocol was immunoSEQ multiplex PCR, while the TCRdb copy is restricted to in-frame clones and leaves out a portion. The data show approximately 17,000 clones, approximately 48% seen once. The germline V gene encodes CDR1 MGHRA and CDR2 YSYEKL. V lost 4 bases and J 1 base, leaving 7 bases between the germline ends. This CDR3 is built from 14 residues. This sequence joins TRBV4-1 and TRBJ2-2; D may be TRBD1 (5 bases). Sequences were derived from tumor tissue, sampled from a patient whose treatment included radiotherapy and nephrectomy. The source of this sequence is a woman aged 60 to 75 with renal cell carcinoma. The CDR3 loop reads CASSPTGNTGELFF. The CDR3 DNA sequence: TGCGCCAGCAGCCCTACAGGGAACACCGGGGAGCTGTTTTTT.